One TCR beta chain is described in this entry. Profiled with immunoSEQ multiplex PCR; TCRdb holds only in-frame clones, not every one. The sample contains approximately 280,000 clones, approximately 92% of which appear only once. This record belongs to a study of blood T cell repertoires in COVID-19. About the study: The study drew acute and convalescent COVID-19 samples from the United States, Italy and Spain.

V lost 5 bases to trimming and J lost 10 bases; unmatched junction nucleotides: 11. The germline V gene encodes CDR1 SGHTA and CDR2 FQGNSA. There are 14 residues in the CDR3. The Seattle patients joined while their infection was active and were tracked longitudinally afterward. The chain combines TRBV7-2 with TRBJ2-3; 8 bases agree with TRBD1. The receptor was isolated from a woman aged 25 to 39 with COVID-19, enrolled during active disease. Sample: peripheral blood. CDR3 in DNA: TGTGCCAGCAGCCCGGGACAGGTCCCGAGTGCGCAGTATTTT. It is translated as CASSPGQVPSAQYF.